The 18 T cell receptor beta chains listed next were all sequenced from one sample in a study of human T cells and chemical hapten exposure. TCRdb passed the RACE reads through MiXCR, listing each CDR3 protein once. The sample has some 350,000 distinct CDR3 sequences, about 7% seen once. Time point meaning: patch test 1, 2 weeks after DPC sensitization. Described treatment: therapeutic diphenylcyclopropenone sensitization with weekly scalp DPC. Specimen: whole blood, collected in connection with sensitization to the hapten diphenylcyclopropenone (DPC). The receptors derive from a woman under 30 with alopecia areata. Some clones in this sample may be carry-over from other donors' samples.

The CDR3 DNA follows: TGTGCCAGCAGCTTAACACAGGGCCCAAACACTGAAGCTTTCTTT. Its translation is CASSLTQGPNTEAFF. The genes are TRBV7-3 and TRBJ1-1, with D tentatively TRBD1 (6 bases). V lost 0 bases to trimming and J lost 2 bases, with 10 bases between them. Germline CDR1 SGHTA, CDR2 FQGTGA. The CDR3 consists of 15 residues.

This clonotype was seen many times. Here the CDR3 DNA reads TGTGCCAGCAGCTTATCCCAAGGGGGCACTGAAGCTTTCTTT. Protein sequence: CASSLSQGGTEAFF. The chain uses TRBV7-3 and TRBJ1-1, with D possibly being TRBD1 (6 bases). CDR1 is SGHTA and CDR2 is FQGTGA in the germline V gene. Between the trimmed V and J ends, which lost 2 bases and 4 bases, there was a span of 11 bases. This CDR3 is 14 amino acids long.

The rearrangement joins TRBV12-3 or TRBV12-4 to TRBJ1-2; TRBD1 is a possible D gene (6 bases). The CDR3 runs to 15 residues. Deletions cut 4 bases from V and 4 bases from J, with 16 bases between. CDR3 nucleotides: TGTGCCAGCAGTTCTCGGGGGGCAGGGTCCTATGGCTACACCTTC. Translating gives CASSSRGAGSYGYTF.

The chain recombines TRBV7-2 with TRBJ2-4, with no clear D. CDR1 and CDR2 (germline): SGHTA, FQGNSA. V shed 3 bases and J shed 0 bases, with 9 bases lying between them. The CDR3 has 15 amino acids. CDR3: CASSLRYLAKNIQYF. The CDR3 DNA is TGTGCCAGCAGCTTGAGATATCTAGCCAAAAACATTCAGTACTTC.

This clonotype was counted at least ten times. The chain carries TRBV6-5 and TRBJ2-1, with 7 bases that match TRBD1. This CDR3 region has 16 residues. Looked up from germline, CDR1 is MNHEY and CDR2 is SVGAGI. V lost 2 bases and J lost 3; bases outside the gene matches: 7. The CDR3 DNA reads TGTGCCAGCAGTTACCAAAGAGACAGGGACTACAATGAGCAGTTCTTC. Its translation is CASSYQRDRDYNEQFF.

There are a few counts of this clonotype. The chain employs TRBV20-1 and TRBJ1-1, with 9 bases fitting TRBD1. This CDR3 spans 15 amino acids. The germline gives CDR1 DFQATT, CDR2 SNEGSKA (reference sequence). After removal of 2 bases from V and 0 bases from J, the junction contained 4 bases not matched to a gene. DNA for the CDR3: TGCAGTGCTAGATCGGGACAGGGATTGAACACTGAAGCTTTCTTT. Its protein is CSARSGQGLNTEAFF.

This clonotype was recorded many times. CDR3 sequence reads: CASSQGQGPDTQYF. The CDR3, as DNA: TGTGCCAGCTCACAGGGACAGGGACCAGATACGCAGTATTTT. V usage is TRBV18 and J usage is TRBJ2-3; 9 nucleotides align to TRBD1. V lost 4 bases and J lost 4; bases outside the gene matches: 3. CDR3 length: 14 residues. Germline values: CDR1 KGHSH, CDR2 LQKENI.

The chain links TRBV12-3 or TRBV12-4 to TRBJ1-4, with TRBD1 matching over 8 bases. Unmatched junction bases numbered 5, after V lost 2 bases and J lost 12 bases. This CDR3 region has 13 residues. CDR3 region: CASSLQGARELFF. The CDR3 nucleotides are TGTGCCAGCAGTTTACAGGGGGCTAGAGAACTGTTTTTT.

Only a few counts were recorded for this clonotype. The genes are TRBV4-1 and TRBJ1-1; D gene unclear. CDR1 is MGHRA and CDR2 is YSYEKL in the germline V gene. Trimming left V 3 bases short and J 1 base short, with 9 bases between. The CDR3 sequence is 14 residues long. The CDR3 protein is CASSQVIWNTEAFF. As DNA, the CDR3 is TGCGCCAGCAGCCAGGTTATATGGAACACTGAAGCTTTCTTT.

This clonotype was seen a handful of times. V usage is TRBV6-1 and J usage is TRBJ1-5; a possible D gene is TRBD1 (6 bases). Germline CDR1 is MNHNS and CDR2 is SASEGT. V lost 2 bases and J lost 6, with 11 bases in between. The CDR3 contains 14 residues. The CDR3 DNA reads TGTGCCAGCAGTGAAAATACAGGGTTTCAGCCCCAGCATTTT. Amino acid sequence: CASSENTGFQPQHF.

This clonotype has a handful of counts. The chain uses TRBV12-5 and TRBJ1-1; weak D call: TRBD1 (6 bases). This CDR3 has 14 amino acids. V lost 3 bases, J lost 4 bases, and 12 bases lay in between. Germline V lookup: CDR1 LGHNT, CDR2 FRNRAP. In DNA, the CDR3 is TGTGCTAGTGGTTTCGAGGGACACAGCACTGAAGCTTTCTTT. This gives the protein CASGFEGHSTEAFF.

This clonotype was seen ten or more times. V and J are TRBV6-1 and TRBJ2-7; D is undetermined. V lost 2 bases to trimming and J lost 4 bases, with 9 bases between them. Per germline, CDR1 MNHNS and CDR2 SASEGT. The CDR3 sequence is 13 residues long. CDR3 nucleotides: TGTGCCAGCAGTGAATACAGTGGGTACGAGCAGTACTTC. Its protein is CASSEYSGYEQYF.

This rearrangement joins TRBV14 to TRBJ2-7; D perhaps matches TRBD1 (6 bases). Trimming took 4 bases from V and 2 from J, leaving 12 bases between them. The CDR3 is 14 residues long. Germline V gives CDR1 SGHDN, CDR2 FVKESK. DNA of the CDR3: TGTGCCAGCAGCCCCCTGACAGGAGCCTACGAGCAGTACTTC. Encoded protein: CASSPLTGAYEQYF. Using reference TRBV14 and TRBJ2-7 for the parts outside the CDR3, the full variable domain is EAGVTQFPSHSVIEKGQTVTLRCDPISGHDNLYWYRRVMGKEIKFLLHFVKESKQDESGMPNNRFLAERTGGTYSTLKVQPAELEDSGVYFCASSPLTGAYEQYFGPGTRLTVT.

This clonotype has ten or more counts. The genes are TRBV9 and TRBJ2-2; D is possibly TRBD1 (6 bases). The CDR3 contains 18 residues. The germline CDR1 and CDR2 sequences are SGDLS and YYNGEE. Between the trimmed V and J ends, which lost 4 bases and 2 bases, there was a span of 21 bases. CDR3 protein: CASSPHTGTPLNTGELFF. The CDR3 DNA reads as TGTGCCAGCAGCCCCCACACCGGGACACCTCTTAACACCGGGGAGCTGTTTTTT.

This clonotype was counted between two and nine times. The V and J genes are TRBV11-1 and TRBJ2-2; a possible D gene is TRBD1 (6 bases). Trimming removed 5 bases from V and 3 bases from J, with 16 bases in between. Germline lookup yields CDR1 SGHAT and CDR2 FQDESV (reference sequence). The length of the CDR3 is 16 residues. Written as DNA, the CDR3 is TGTGCCAGCAGCAACGGACAGATGCAGTACACCGGGGAGCTGTTTTTT. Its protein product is CASSNGQMQYTGELFF.

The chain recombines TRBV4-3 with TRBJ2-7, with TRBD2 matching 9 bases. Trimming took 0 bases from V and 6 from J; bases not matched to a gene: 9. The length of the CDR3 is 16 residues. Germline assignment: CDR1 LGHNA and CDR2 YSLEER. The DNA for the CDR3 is TGCGCCAGCAGCCAAGATAGGGCGGGGGGGCCAGGCGAGCAGTACTTC. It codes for CASSQDRAGGPGEQYF.

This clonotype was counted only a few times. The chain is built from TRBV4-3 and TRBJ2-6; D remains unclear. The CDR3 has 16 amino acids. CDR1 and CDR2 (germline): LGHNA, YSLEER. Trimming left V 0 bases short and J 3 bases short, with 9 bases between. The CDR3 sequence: CASSQDPPVGANVLTF. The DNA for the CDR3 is TGCGCCAGCAGCCAAGATCCGCCCGTTGGGGCCAACGTCCTGACTTTC.

The CDR3 nucleotides are TGTGCCATCAGTGATGGGAGGGGCGCGGTGGACATTCAGTACTTC. This encodes CAISDGRGAVDIQYF. This chain joins TRBV10-3 and TRBJ2-4, with 7 nucleotides matching TRBD2. The CDR3 length is 15 residues. Trimming at V came to 3 bases and at J to 8 bases, leaving 10 bases not matched to a gene. Germline values: CDR1 ENHRY, CDR2 SYGVKD.